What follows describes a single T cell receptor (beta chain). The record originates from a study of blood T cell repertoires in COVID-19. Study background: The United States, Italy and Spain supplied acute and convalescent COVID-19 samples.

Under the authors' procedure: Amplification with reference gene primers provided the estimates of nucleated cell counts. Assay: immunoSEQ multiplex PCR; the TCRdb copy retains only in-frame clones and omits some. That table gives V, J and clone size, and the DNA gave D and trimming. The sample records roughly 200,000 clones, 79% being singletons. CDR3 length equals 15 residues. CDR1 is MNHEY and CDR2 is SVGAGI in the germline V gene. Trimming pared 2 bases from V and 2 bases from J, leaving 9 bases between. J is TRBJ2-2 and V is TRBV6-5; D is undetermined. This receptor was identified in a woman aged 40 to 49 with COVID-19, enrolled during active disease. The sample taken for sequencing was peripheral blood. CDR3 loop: CASSYRVENTGELFF. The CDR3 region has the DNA TGTGCCAGCAGTTACCGGGTAGAAAACACCGGGGAGCTGTTTTTT.